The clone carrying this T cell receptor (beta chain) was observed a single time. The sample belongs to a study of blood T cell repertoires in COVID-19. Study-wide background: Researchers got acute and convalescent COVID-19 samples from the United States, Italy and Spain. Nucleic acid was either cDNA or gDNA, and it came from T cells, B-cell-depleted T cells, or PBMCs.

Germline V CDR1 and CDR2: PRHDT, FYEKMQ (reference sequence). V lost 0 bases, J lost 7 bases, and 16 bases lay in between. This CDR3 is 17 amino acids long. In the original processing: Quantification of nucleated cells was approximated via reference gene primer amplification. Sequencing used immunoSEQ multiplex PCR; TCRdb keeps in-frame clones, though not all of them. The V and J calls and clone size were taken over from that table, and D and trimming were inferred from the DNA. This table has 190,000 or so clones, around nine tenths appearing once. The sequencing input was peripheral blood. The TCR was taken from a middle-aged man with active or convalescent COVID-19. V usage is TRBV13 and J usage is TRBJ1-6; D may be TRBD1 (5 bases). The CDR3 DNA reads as TGTGCCAGCAGCTTAGGCCTGGCAGGGCAGGAGAATTCACCCCTCCACTTT. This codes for CASSLGLAGQENSPLHF.